This T cell receptor (beta chain) is from a study of blood T cell repertoires in COVID-19 (dated by TCRdb to about 2020). A note on the overall study: The collaborator samples originated in the United States, Italy and Spain and spanned the acute and convalescent phases of COVID-19. Nearly every sample came with metadata listing a de-identified subject ID, COVID-19 status, age in years and sex. Where available, HLA class I and class II types were obtained from metadata supplied by the sample provider rather than from assay-based typing. The prospective study material was composed of cDNA or gDNA derived from T cells, B-cell-depleted T cells, or PBMCs. The repertoires were made available in a free public database intended to serve as a resource for research on the immune response to SARS-CoV-2. Subjects who had been exposed to COVID-19, were actively infected with it, or had recovered from it provided the deeply sampled blood TCRbeta repertoires that made up the dataset. Samples came from the ongoing ImmuneRACE study (first 160 participants) plus 1,254 subjects from 6 global collaborators.

Participants in the prospective study were aged roughly 18 to 100 years, lived in under 30 United States geographic areas, and enrolled through a virtual design. To assign participants to cohorts, the prospective study relied on clinical history that participants themselves reported in a screening survey and a study questionnaire. For ImmuneRACE Cohort 3, a participant was defined as recovered based on two consecutive negative NP/OP PCR tests, clearance by a healthcare professional, or resolution of symptoms. In the prospective study, mobile phlebotomists collected whole blood, serum and a nasopharyngeal or oropharyngeal swab from each participant. Additional blood draws and questionnaires over an approximately two-month period could optionally be provided by prospective study participants. Before DNA extraction, prospective study blood samples were shipped either frozen or at room temperature.

This clone appeared once. The clone's antigen remains unknown. No base qualities exist here, and no much larger clone lies one base off it. TCRbeta CDR3 regions were amplified from genomic DNA by means of the immunoSEQ Assay, a bias-controlled multiplex PCR. Per the authors' processing: The number of nucleated cells in each sample was estimated from the amplification of reference gene primers within the assay. To quantify the absolute abundance of each unique TCRbeta CDR3 rearrangement, sequence reads were collapsed and filtered. For each sample, productive Simpson clonality was calculated by taking the square root of Simpson's diversity index across productive rearrangements. TCRdb provides this immuneACCESS table in a form limited to in-frame rearrangements. Some clones are lacking; in checked studies, under half of them reflect an unresolved V gene, and why the rest are absent is not known. The V and J calls and clone size are taken from that table; D and trimming were inferred from the DNA. In all, the sample holds some 130,000 clones, and 83% of those were seen once. The ten biggest clones cover 18% of the sample.

What the research found in general, with its limitations: The amount of clinical and demographic metadata varied by source and participant and was provided uncurated.

Sequencing used PBMCs or T cells enriched from blood (not recorded which). This receptor was obtained from a man younger than 40 who had recovered from COVID-19.

The nucleotides read TGCAGCGTTGAAGATCTGTGGACAGGGACGGGGTCGGAGACCCAGTACTTC. Its translation is CSVEDLWTGTGSETQYF. The chain is assembled from TRBV29-1 and TRBJ2-5; TRBD1 agrees with 8 junctional bases. Looking up the germline V gene yields CDR1 SQVTM and CDR2 ANQGSEA. Unmatched junction bases come to 14, with V trimmed by 0 bases and J by 5 bases. The CDR3 starts with the cysteine, ends with the phenylalanine, and has 17 residues. Just the 51-base CDR3 DNA is kept, in frame starting at base 1.